Presented here are 20 T cell receptor beta chains from one specimen sequenced in a study of CD8 T cells in Susac syndrome. Random hexamers served to reverse transcribe roughly 0.5 to 1 ug RNA. TCRdb fed the immunoSEQ multiplex PCR reads into MiXCR, producing one record per CDR3 protein. The table shows around 170,000 distinct CDR3 sequences, with around 94% occurring only once. The sequenced sample consisted of CD4+ T cells from PBMCs. The origin of the receptors is a human donor with Susac syndrome.

This chain joins TRBV4-2 and TRBJ2-3; perhaps TRBD1 as D (6 bases). Trimming stripped 2 bases from V and 2 bases from J, with 11 bases between. The CDR3 length is 15 residues. Germline CDR1 LGHNA, CDR2 YNFKEQ. The CDR3 reads CASSQQQGHTDTQYF. The CDR3 nucleotides read TGTGCCAGCAGCCAACAACAGGGACACACAGATACGCAGTATTTT.

The chain combines TRBV12-3 or TRBV12-4 with TRBJ2-7, with TRBD1 identical over 7 bases. V lost 5 bases to trimming and J lost 4 bases; unmatched junction nucleotides: 11. The CDR3 loop spans 15 amino acids. In nucleotides, the CDR3 is TGTGCCAGCAGTCCCACGACAGGGATTGAGTACGAGCAGTACTTC. As protein: CASSPTTGIEYEQYF.

J is TRBJ2-7 and V is TRBV5-4; 7 nucleotides align to TRBD1. Unmatched junction bases numbered 13, after V lost 7 bases and J lost 6 bases. The CDR3 consists of 14 residues. The germline gives CDR1 SGHNT, CDR2 YYREEE (reference sequence). The CDR3 reads CASQRGRGFGEQYF. As DNA, the CDR3 is TGTGCCAGCCAAAGGGGCAGGGGGTTTGGCGAGCAGTACTTC.

This chain joins TRBV30 and TRBJ1-1; D is possibly TRBD1 (6 bases). The CDR3 extends over 14 amino acids. The germline V and J ends were trimmed by 3 bases and 11 bases, with 22 bases remaining between them. Looked up from germline, CDR1 is GTSNPN and CDR2 is SVGIG (reference sequence). The CDR3 DNA is TGTGCCTGGAGGACTCACGGGGACAACGGGGGCGCTTTCTTT. Translation gives CAWRTHGDNGGAFF. The full variable domain, rest sourced from reference TRBV30 and TRBJ1-1, is SQTIHQWPATLVQPVGSPLSLECTVEGTSNPNLYWYRQAAGRGLQLLFYSVGIGQISSEVPQNLSASRPQDRQFILSSKKLLLSDSGFYLCAWRTHGDNGGAFFGQGTRLTVV.

The rearrangement links TRBV7-8 to TRBJ2-1; 8 nucleotides align to TRBD1. The CDR3 is made up of 15 amino acids. CDR1 SGHVS and CDR2 FQNEAQ come from the germline V gene. Trimming cost V 5 bases and J 2 bases; bases outside gene matches: 5. The CDR3 is CASSPRQGTYNEQFF. CDR3 DNA sequence: TGTGCCAGCAGCCCACGACAGGGGACCTACAATGAGCAGTTCTTC.

The rearrangement uses TRBV24-1 and TRBJ2-3; a weak D match, TRBD2 (6 bases). The CDR3 runs 15 residues. Germline CDR1 reads KGHDR; CDR2 reads SFDVKD. V lost 0 bases and J 3 bases, leaving 9 bases between the germline ends. CDR3 region: CATSDLVGGTDTQYF. CDR3 coding DNA: TGTGCCACCAGTGATTTGGTCGGGGGAACAGATACGCAGTATTTT.

Here the CDR3 reads CASRKQGPEAFF. The CDR3 DNA reads TGTGCCAGCAGGAAACAGGGGCCTGAAGCTTTCTTT. The chain uses TRBV6-6 and TRBJ1-1; the match to TRBD1 covers 7 bases. CDR1 and CDR2 (germline): MNHNY, SVGAGI (reference sequence). V was clipped by 6 bases and J by 6 bases; unmatched bases: 4. The CDR3 consists of 12 residues.

The chain recombines TRBV18 with TRBJ2-2; 10 bases are shared with TRBD2. The V and J ends lost 2 bases and 4 bases, in that order; junction bases with no gene match: 4. CDR3 length: 16 residues. Germline V gene data show CDR1 as KGHSH and CDR2 as LQKENI. The CDR3 DNA reads TGTGCCAGCTCACCAACGGCTAGCGGGGGCACCGGGGAGCTGTTTTTT. Translated, it gives CASSPTASGGTGELFF.

This chain connects TRBV28 to TRBJ1-2, with a possible D match to TRBD1 (5 bases). The germline V and J ends were trimmed by 8 bases and 4 bases, with 11 bases remaining between them. Germline values: CDR1 MDHEN, CDR2 SYDVKM. The CDR3 runs to 12 residues. In DNA form, the CDR3 reads TGTGCCAGCTTGGGGCGCGGCTATGGCTACACCTTC. This sequence encodes CASLGRGYGYTF.

The V call is TRBV3-1, the J call TRBJ1-2, with 7 positions matching TRBD1. The CDR3 has 16 amino acids. V trimming: 0 bases; J trimming: 7 bases; junction bases outside the gene matches: 11. From germline, CDR1 is LGHDT and CDR2 YNNKEL (reference sequence). The CDR3, as DNA: TGTGCCAGCAGCCAAGATACGACAGGGCGCGCTGGTGGCTACACCTTC. Translating gives CASSQDTTGRAGGYTF.

With regard to this clonotype: One end of the junction varies from germline; a read error may be responsible. The rearrangement joins TRBV6-1 to TRBJ1-2; weak D call: TRBD1 (6 bases). The germline CDR1 and CDR2 sequences are MNHNS and SASEGT. The CDR3 spans 17 residues. CDR3 sequence: CASSASLDRNRNFGYTF. The CDR3 coding sequence is TGTGCCAGCAGTGCGTCCTTAGACAGGAACAGAAACTTTGGCTACACCTTC.

This sequence joins TRBV30 and TRBJ1-2; 10 nucleotides agree with TRBD1. The CDR3 covers 13 residues. V was pared by 5 bases and J by 7 bases, with 7 bases of the junction left unmatched. CDR1 is GTSNPN and CDR2 is SVGIG in the germline V gene (reference sequence). In nucleotides, the CDR3 is TGTGCCTGGCGGACAGGGGGAAGGTTTGGCTACACCTTC. Its protein is CAWRTGGRFGYTF.

The V and J genes are TRBV20-1 and TRBJ2-4; 12 bases align to TRBD2. The CDR3 length is 15 residues. In germline, CDR1 is DFQATT, CDR2 SNEGSKA (reference sequence). The trim removed 6 bases at V and 7 bases at J, leaving 10 bases unmatched. As DNA, the CDR3 is TGCAGTGCCGCCCAACTAGCGGGGGGTGTCAACATTCAGTACTTC. As protein: CSAAQLAGGVNIQYF.

The chain couples TRBV6-6 to TRBJ1-2, with 12 bases fitting TRBD1. CDR3 length equals 14 residues. The V segment lost 6 bases and the J segment 8 bases; nucleotides outside the gene matches: 7. Germline V gene lookup returns CDR1 MNHNY and CDR2 SVGAGI (reference sequence). CDR3 in DNA: TGTGCCAGCAGACCGGGACAGGGGGCAAGAGGCTACACCTTC. Translation gives CASRPGQGARGYTF.

The rearrangement uses TRBV2 and TRBJ2-3; 7 bases line up with TRBD1. This CDR3 is 15 amino acids long. With V trimmed by 10 bases and J by 4 bases, 14 bases remained unmatched. Germline values: CDR1 SNHLY, CDR2 FYNNEI. CDR3 residues: CAISPTGVAADTQYF. In nucleotides, the CDR3 is TGTGCCATCTCACCCACAGGGGTGGCGGCAGATACGCAGTATTTT.

V and J are TRBV20-1 and TRBJ2-3; 8 bases line up with TRBD2. CDR3 length: 13 amino acids. Germline V CDR1 and CDR2: DFQATT, SNEGSKA (reference sequence). The CDR3: CSALAGSTDTQYF. CDR3 in DNA: TGCAGCGCCTTAGCGGGGAGCACAGATACGCAGTATTTT.

A single count supports this clonotype. The chain couples TRBV3-1 to TRBJ1-2, with 8 bases fitting TRBD1. This CDR3 is 14 amino acids long. Germline V gene lookup returns CDR1 LGHDT and CDR2 YNNKEL (reference sequence). The J segment lost 7 bases and the V segment lost 3 bases, leaving 7 bases of the junction unmatched. This CDR3 reads CASSHGTGSGGYTF. DNA for the CDR3: TGTGCCAGCAGCCATGGGACAGGCTCTGGTGGCTACACCTTC.

Here the CDR3 reads CATSGGGYSSYNEQFF. The CDR3 nucleotides are TGTGCCACCAGTGGCGGGGGGTACAGCTCCTACAATGAGCAGTTCTTC. This chain links TRBV24-1 with TRBJ2-1, with TRBD2 identical over 8 bases. Trimming took 5 bases from V and 0 from J; bases not matched to a gene: 5. The CDR3 totals 16 residues. Per the germline V gene, CDR1 is KGHDR and CDR2 is SFDVKD.

The chain links TRBV4-3 to TRBJ2-3; D gene ambiguous. CDR1 and CDR2 (germline): LGHNA, YSLEER. The length of the CDR3 is 15 residues. Trimming took 1 base from V and 1 from J, leaving 9 bases between them. In nucleotides, the CDR3 is TGCGCCAGCAGCCAAGCCATTTTAGGCACAGATACGCAGTATTTT. The encoded protein is CASSQAILGTDTQYF.

The chain recombines TRBV4-3 with TRBJ2-5, with D uncertain. The V end lost 1 base, the J end lost 3 bases, and 6 bases lay between the germline ends. Germline V gene data show CDR1 as LGHNA and CDR2 as YSLEER. The CDR3 loop spans 13 amino acids. CDR3 DNA: TGCGCCAGCAGCCAAGGGGAAGAAGAGACCCAGTACTTC. Its protein product is CASSQGEEETQYF.